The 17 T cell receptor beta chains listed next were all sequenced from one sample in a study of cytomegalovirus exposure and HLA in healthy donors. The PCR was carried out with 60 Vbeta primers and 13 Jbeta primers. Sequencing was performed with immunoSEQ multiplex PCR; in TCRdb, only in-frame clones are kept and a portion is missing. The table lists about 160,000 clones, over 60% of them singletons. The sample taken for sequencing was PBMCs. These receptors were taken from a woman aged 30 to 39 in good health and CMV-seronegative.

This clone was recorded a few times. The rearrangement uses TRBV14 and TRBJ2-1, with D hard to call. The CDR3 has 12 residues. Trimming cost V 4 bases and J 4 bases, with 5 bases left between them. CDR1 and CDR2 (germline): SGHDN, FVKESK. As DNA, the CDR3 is TGTGCCAGCAGCCCCAGTTACAATGAGCAGTTCTTC. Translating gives CASSPSYNEQFF.

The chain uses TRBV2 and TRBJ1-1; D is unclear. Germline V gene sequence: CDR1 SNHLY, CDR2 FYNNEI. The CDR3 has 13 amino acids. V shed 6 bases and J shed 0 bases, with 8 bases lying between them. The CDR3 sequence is CASRRFLNTEAFF. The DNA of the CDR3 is TGTGCCAGCAGGAGGTTTTTGAACACTGAAGCTTTCTTT.

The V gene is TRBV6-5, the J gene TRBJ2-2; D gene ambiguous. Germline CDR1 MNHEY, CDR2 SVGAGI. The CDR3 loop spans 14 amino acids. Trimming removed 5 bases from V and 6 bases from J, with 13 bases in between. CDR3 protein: CASSPPRWAGELFF. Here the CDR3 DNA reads TGTGCCAGCAGTCCACCGAGGTGGGCCGGGGAGCTGTTTTTT.

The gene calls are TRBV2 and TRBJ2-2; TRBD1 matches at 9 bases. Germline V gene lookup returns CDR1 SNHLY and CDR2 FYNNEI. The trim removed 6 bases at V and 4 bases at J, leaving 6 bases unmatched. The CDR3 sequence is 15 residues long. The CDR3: CASRRTGVSTGELFF. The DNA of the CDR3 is TGTGCCAGCAGGAGGACAGGGGTTAGCACCGGGGAGCTGTTTTTT.

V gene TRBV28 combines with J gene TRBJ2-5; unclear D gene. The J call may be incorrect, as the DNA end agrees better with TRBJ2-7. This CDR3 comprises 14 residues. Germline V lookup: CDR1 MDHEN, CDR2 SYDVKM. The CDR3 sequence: CASTRVPFSYEQYF. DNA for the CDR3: TGTGCCAGCACCCGTGTGCCTTTCTCCTACGAGCAGTACTTC.

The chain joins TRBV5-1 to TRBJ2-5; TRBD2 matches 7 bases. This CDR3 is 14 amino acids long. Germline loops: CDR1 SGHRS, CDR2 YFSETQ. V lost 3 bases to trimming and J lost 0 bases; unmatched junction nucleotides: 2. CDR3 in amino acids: CASSWGLNQETQYF. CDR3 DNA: TGCGCCAGCAGCTGGGGACTAAACCAAGAGACCCAGTACTTC.

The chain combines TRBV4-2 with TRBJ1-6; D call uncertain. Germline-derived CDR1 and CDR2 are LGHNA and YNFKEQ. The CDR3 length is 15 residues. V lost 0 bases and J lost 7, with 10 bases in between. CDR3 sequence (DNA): TGTGCCAGCAGCCAAGAGGGCGTCCGAAATTCACCCCTCCACTTT. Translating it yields CASSQEGVRNSPLHF.

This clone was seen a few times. CDR3 nucleotides: TGTGCCAGCAGTTTCTCGGGACTACACTATGGCTACACCTTC. Its protein product is CASSFSGLHYGYTF. The V call is TRBV27, the J call TRBJ1-2; D perhaps matches TRBD1 (5 bases). The V end lost 3 bases, the J end lost 3 bases, and 11 bases lay between the germline ends. The CDR3 spans 14 residues. Per the germline V gene, CDR1 is MNHEY and CDR2 is SMNVEV (reference sequence).

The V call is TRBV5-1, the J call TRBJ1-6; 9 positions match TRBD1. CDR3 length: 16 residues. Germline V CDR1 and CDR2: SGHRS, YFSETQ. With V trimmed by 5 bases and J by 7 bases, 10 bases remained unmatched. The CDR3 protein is CASRNTGGAWNSPLHF. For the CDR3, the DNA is TGCGCCAGCAGAAACACAGGGGGCGCATGGAATTCACCCCTCCACTTT.

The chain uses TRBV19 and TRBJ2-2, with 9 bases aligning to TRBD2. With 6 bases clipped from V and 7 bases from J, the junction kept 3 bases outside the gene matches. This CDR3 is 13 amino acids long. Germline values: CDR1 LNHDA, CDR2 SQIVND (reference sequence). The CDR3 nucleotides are TGTGCCAGTAGGACTAGCGGTATCGGGGAGCTGTTTTTT. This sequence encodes CASRTSGIGELFF.

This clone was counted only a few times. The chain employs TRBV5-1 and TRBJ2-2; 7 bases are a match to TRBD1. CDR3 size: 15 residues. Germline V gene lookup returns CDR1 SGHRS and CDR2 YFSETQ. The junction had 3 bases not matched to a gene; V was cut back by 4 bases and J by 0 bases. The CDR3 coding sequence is TGCGCCAGCAGCCTCCAGGGGGCGAACACCGGGGAGCTGTTTTTT. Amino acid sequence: CASSLQGANTGELFF.

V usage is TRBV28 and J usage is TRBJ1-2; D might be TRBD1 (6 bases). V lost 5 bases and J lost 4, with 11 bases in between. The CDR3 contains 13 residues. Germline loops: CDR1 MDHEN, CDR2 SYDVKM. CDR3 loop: CASSLRTVYGYTF. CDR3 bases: TGTGCCAGCAGTCTACGGACAGTCTATGGCTACACCTTC.

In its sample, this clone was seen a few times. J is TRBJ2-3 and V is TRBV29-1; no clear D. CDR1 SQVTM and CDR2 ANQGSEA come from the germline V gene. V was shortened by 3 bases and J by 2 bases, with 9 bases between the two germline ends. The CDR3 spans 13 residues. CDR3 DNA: TGCAGCGTTGACAAACAGAACACAGATACGCAGTATTTT. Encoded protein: CSVDKQNTDTQYF.

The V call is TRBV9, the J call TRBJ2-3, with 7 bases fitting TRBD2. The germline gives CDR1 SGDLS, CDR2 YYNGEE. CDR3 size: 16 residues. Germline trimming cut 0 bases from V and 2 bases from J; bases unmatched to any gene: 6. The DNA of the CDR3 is TGTGCCAGCAGCGTAGGGGGGGGTACAGCCACAGATACGCAGTATTTT. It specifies CASSVGGGTATDTQYF.

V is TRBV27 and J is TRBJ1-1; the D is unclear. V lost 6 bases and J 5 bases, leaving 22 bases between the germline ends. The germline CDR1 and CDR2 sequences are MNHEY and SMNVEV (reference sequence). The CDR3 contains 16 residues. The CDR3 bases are TGTGCCAGCAGCCACCTGGGATGGACGGAGGGAACTGAAGCTTTCTTT. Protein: CASSHLGWTEGTEAFF.

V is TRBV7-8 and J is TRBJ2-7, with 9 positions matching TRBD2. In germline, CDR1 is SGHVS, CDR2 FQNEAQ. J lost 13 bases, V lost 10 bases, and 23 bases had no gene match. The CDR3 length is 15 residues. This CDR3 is CATQTEAGGPSSFYF. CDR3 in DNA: TGTGCCACACAAACAGAGGCGGGAGGGCCCTCTTCTTTTTACTTC.

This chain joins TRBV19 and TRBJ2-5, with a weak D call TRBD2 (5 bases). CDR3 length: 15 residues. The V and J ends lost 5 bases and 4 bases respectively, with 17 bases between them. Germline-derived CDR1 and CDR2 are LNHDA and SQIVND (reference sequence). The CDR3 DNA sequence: TGTGCCAGTAGTTCCCGCCTTGAAGGGAGAGAGACCCAGTACTTC. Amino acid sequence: CASSSRLEGRETQYF.